A selection of T cell receptor beta chains follows, all from one sample in a study of blood T cell repertoires in COVID-19. Using immunoSEQ multiplex PCR, the repertoire was profiled, and TCRdb retains in-frame clones only, with some absent. This table has some 460,000 clones, around 89% appearing once. The sample comprised peripheral blood. These receptors all come from a young woman with acute or convalescent COVID-19. Both conserved end residues are part of each CDR3. Fields, in order: CDR3 length, V gene, D gene, J gene, clone size, CDR3 DNA, CDR3 protein. The D gene is left open where the match is weak. Clone size is shown for a subset of rows, as once, few, many or a class of expanded clone.

CDR3 length: 12
V gene: TRBV7-3
D gene: -
J gene: TRBJ2-2
clone size: many
CDR3 DNA: TGTGCCAGCAGCCTAGGCACCGGGGAGCTGTTTTTT
CDR3 protein: CASSLGTGELFF

CDR3 length: 13
V gene: TRBV30
D gene: TRBD1
J gene: TRBJ1-1
clone size: -
CDR3 DNA: TGTGCCTGGACGGACAGGGGGGGAACTGAAGCTTTCTTT
CDR3 protein: CAWTDRGGTEAFF

CDR3 length: 12
V gene: TRBV7-9
D gene: -
J gene: TRBJ2-5
clone size: -
CDR3 DNA: TGTGCCAGCAGCCCAACAGGTTTCGCCTTGTACTTC
CDR3 protein: CASSPTGFALYF

CDR3 length: 15
V gene: TRBV6-1
D gene: -
J gene: TRBJ2-5
clone size: -
CDR3 DNA: TGTGCCAGCAGTGAACAGGGATATCGCCGGGAGACCCAGTACTTC
CDR3 protein: CASSEQGYRRETQYF

CDR3 length: 13
V gene: TRBV11-1
D gene: -
J gene: TRBJ1-2
clone size: -
CDR3 DNA: TGTGCCAACGAAGGACAGACCACTTGTGGCTACACCTTC
CDR3 protein: CANEGQTTCGYTF

CDR3 length: 17
V gene: TRBV9
D gene: TRBD2
J gene: TRBJ2-3
clone size: -
CDR3 DNA: TGTGCCAGCAGCGCTAGGCCTAGCGGGCAAACCACAGATACGCAGTATTTT
CDR3 protein: CASSARPSGQTTDTQYF

CDR3 length: 15
V gene: TRBV28
D gene: TRBD1
J gene: TRBJ1-2
clone size: -
CDR3 DNA: TGTGCCAGCAGTCAACGGCGGACAGGGGGTGAGGGCTACACCTTC
CDR3 protein: CASSQRRTGGEGYTF

CDR3 length: 14
V gene: TRBV3-1/TRBV3-2
D gene: -
J gene: TRBJ1-3
clone size: -
CDR3 DNA: TGTGCCAGCAGCCAGGGGGGTTCTGGAAACACCATATATTTT
CDR3 protein: CASSQGGSGNTIYF

CDR3 length: 12
V gene: TRBV11-2
D gene: TRBD1
J gene: TRBJ2-4
clone size: few
CDR3 DNA: TGTGCCAGCAGCTTAGTCTTGGGACAGCAGTACTTC
CDR3 protein: CASSLVLGQQYF

CDR3 length: 18
V gene: TRBV5-1
D gene: -
J gene: TRBJ2-3
clone size: -
CDR3 DNA: TGCGCCAGCAGCTTTCAACGGGGGGCCCTTCGAGGCGCAGATACGCAGTATTTT
CDR3 protein: CASSFQRGALRGADTQYF

CDR3 length: 12
V gene: TRBV5-1
D gene: -
J gene: TRBJ2-1
clone size: -
CDR3 DNA: TGCGCCAGCAGCTTGGCGCAGAATGAGCAGTTCTTC
CDR3 protein: CASSLAQNEQFF

CDR3 length: 15
V gene: TRBV2
D gene: TRBD2
J gene: TRBJ2-7
clone size: -
CDR3 DNA: TGTGCCAGCAGTGAAAGGCGGGGGGCCGCCTACGAGCAGTACTTC
CDR3 protein: CASSERRGAAYEQYF

CDR3 length: 12
V gene: TRBV12-3/TRBV12-4
D gene: -
J gene: TRBJ2-7
clone size: -
CDR3 DNA: TGTGCCAGCAGCAGCAGGACATTCGAGCAGTACTTC
CDR3 protein: CASSSRTFEQYF

CDR3 length: 16
V gene: TRBV5-1
D gene: -
J gene: TRBJ1-2
clone size: -
CDR3 DNA: TGCGCCAGCAGCCTCACCCCTACAGATTCCAATCATGGCTACACCTTC
CDR3 protein: CASSLTPTDSNHGYTF

CDR3 length: 19
V gene: TRBV12-5
D gene: -
J gene: TRBJ2-6
clone size: -
CDR3 DNA: TGTGCTAGTGGTTTGGTCCCCAAGAGATCCTACTCTGGGGCCAACGTCCTGACTTTC
CDR3 protein: CASGLVPKRSYSGANVLTF

CDR3 length: 14
V gene: TRBV14
D gene: -
J gene: TRBJ1-1
clone size: -
CDR3 DNA: TGTGCCAGCAGCCGGGGGGGGTGGAACACTGAAGCTTTCTTT
CDR3 protein: CASSRGGWNTEAFF

CDR3 length: 16
V gene: TRBV3-1/TRBV3-2
D gene: -
J gene: TRBJ2-7
clone size: -
CDR3 DNA: TGTGCCAGCAGCCCGTTGGGGGCTCGCCCGGCCTACGAGCAGTACTTC
CDR3 protein: CASSPLGARPAYEQYF

CDR3 length: 15
V gene: TRBV2
D gene: TRBD1
J gene: TRBJ2-7
clone size: -
CDR3 DNA: TGTGCCAGCAGTCAGGGACAGATGAGCTCCTACGAGCAGTACTTC
CDR3 protein: CASSQGQMSSYEQYF

CDR3 length: 17
V gene: TRBV6-6
D gene: TRBD2
J gene: TRBJ2-1
clone size: -
CDR3 DNA: TGTGCCAGCAGTCGCAGACTAGCGGGGGGGCCTTTGGATGAGCAGTTCTTC
CDR3 protein: CASSRRLAGGPLDEQFF

CDR3 length: 13
V gene: TRBV10-3
D gene: -
J gene: TRBJ1-2
clone size: -
CDR3 DNA: TGTGCCATCAGTGAGACGGGGTCTTATGGCTACACCTTC
CDR3 protein: CAISETGSYGYTF

CDR3 length: 16
V gene: TRBV30
D gene: -
J gene: TRBJ1-1
clone size: -
CDR3 DNA: TGTGCCTGGAGTGTACTAAAGAGGGCCTTGAACACTGAAGCTTTCTTT
CDR3 protein: CAWSVLKRALNTEAFF

CDR3 length: 15
V gene: TRBV9
D gene: -
J gene: TRBJ2-1
clone size: -
CDR3 DNA: TGTGCCAGCAGCGTAGGTTCGAGCTCCTACAATGAGCAGTTCTTC
CDR3 protein: CASSVGSSSYNEQFF

CDR3 length: 15
V gene: TRBV3-1/TRBV3-2
D gene: TRBD2
J gene: TRBJ2-1
clone size: -
CDR3 DNA: TGTGCCAGCAGAAAAGAGGTTAGCGGGGTCAATGAGCAGTTCTTC
CDR3 protein: CASRKEVSGVNEQFF

CDR3 length: 14
V gene: TRBV4-1
D gene: -
J gene: TRBJ1-1
clone size: once
CDR3 DNA: TGCGCCAGCTCAATAGGCAGGGGTGGGACTGAAGCTTTCTTT
CDR3 protein: CASSIGRGGTEAFF

CDR3 length: 13
V gene: TRBV10-1
D gene: -
J gene: TRBJ1-4
clone size: -
CDR3 DNA: TGCGCCAGCAGTGAGGGGCAGGGCGAAAAACTGTTTTTT
CDR3 protein: CASSEGQGEKLFF

CDR3 length: 14
V gene: TRBV12-5
D gene: TRBD2
J gene: TRBJ2-4
clone size: once
CDR3 DNA: TGTGCTAGTGGACAGACAGCCGGGGGGAACATTCAGTACTTC
CDR3 protein: CASGQTAGGNIQYF

CDR3 length: 16
V gene: TRBV6-1
D gene: TRBD1
J gene: TRBJ2-1
clone size: -
CDR3 DNA: TGTGCCAGCAGTGAAGCTTTCCAGGGGGCGGGCAATGAGCAGTTCTTC
CDR3 protein: CASSEAFQGAGNEQFF

CDR3 length: 15
V gene: TRBV6-5
D gene: -
J gene: TRBJ1-2
clone size: -
CDR3 DNA: TGTGCCAGCAGTTACCCCCCCCCAGGGGCCTATGGCTACACCTTC
CDR3 protein: CASSYPPPGAYGYTF

CDR3 length: 15
V gene: TRBV7-8
D gene: -
J gene: TRBJ2-7
clone size: -
CDR3 DNA: TGTGCCAGCAGCTTAGAAGAATACAGGGACTACGAGCAGTACTTC
CDR3 protein: CASSLEEYRDYEQYF

CDR3 length: 14
V gene: TRBV11-3
D gene: -
J gene: TRBJ1-1
clone size: -
CDR3 DNA: TGTGCCAGCAGCTTAGTAACTAGGAAAACTGAAGCTTTCTTT
CDR3 protein: CASSLVTRKTEAFF

CDR3 length: 13
V gene: TRBV4-1
D gene: TRBD1
J gene: TRBJ2-7
clone size: -
CDR3 DNA: TGCGCCAGCAGCCAAGCGGCAGGGGGCGAGCAGTACTTC
CDR3 protein: CASSQAAGGEQYF

CDR3 length: 16
V gene: TRBV6-6
D gene: -
J gene: TRBJ2-7
clone size: -
CDR3 DNA: TGTGCCAGCAGTGGGGCCATTACCAGTCAATCTTACGAGCAGTACTTC
CDR3 protein: CASSGAITSQSYEQYF

CDR3 length: 16
V gene: TRBV29-1
D gene: TRBD1
J gene: TRBJ2-2
clone size: -
CDR3 DNA: TGCAGCGTTGCTGGGGCCGGGACAGGGGTTCCCGGGGAGCTGTTTTTT
CDR3 protein: CSVAGAGTGVPGELFF

CDR3 length: 15
V gene: TRBV9
D gene: -
J gene: TRBJ2-1
clone size: -
CDR3 DNA: TGTGCCAGCAGCGTATCCGGCCAAATAGCGAGTGAGCAGTTCTTC
CDR3 protein: CASSVSGQIASEQFF

CDR3 length: 17
V gene: TRBV5-5
D gene: -
J gene: TRBJ1-5
clone size: -
CDR3 DNA: TGTGCCAGCAGCTTGGCCTACGGAGGGTCTAACAATCAGCCCCAGCATTTT
CDR3 protein: CASSLAYGGSNNQPQHF